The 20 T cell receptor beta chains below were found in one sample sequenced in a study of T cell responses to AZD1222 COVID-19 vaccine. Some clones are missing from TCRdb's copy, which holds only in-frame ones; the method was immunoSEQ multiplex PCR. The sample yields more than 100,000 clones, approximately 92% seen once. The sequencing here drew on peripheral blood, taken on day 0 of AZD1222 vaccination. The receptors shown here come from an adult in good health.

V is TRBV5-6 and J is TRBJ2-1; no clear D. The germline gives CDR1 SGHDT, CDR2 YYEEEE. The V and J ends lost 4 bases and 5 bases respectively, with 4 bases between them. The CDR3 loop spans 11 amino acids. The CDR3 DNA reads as TGTGCCAGCAGCGGGAACAATGAGCAGTTCTTC. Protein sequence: CASSGNNEQFF. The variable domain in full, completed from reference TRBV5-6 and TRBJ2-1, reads DAGVTQSPTHLIKTRGQQVTLRCSPKSGHDTVSWYQQALGQGPQFIFQYYEEEERQRGNFPDRFSGHQFPNYSSELNVNALLLGDSALYLCASSGNNEQFFGPGTRLTVL.

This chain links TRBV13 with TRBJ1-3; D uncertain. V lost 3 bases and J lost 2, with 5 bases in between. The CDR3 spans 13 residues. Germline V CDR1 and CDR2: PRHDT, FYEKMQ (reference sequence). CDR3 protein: CASSFRTGNTIYF. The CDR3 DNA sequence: TGTGCCAGCAGCTTTCGAACTGGAAACACCATATATTTT.

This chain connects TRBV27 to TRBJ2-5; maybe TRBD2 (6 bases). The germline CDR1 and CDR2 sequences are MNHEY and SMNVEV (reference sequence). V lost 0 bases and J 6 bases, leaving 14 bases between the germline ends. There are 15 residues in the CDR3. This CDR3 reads CASSLSSTSRQTQYF. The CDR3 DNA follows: TGTGCCAGCAGTTTATCCTCGACTAGTCGGCAGACCCAGTACTTC.

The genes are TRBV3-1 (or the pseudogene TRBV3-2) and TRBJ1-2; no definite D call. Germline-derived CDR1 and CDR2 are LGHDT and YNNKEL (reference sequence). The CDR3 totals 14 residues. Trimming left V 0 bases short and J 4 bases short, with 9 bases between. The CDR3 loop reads CASSQDLGSYGYTF. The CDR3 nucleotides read TGTGCCAGCAGCCAAGATCTTGGCTCCTATGGCTACACCTTC.

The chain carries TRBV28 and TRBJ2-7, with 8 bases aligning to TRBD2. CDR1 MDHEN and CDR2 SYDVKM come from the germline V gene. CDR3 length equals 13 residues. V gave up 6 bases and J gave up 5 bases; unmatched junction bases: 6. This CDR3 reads CASSPRGGDEQYF. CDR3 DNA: TGTGCCAGCAGCCCCCGGGGGGGGGACGAGCAGTACTTC.

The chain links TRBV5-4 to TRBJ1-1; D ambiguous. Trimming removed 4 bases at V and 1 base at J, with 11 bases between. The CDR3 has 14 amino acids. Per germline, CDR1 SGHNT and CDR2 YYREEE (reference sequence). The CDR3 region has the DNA TGTGCCAGCAGCGACGGCACTGGGAACACTGAAGCTTTCTTT. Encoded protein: CASSDGTGNTEAFF.

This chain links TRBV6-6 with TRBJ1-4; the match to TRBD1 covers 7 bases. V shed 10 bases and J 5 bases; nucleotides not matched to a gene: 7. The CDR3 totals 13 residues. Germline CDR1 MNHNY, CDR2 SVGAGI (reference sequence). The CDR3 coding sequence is TGTGCCACTGGCAGGGGGGTAAATGAAAAACTGTTTTTT. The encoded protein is CATGRGVNEKLFF.

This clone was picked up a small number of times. CDR3 DNA: TGTGCCAGCAGCACCTCGACAGGGAAGTCTGGAAACACCATATATTTT. As protein: CASSTSTGKSGNTIYF. The chain combines TRBV9 with TRBJ1-3; TRBD1 aligns across 7 bases. The V gene end was trimmed by 4 bases and the J gene end by 1 base; junction bases not matched to a gene: 8. Per the germline V gene, CDR1 is SGDLS and CDR2 is YYNGEE. This CDR3 is built from 16 residues.

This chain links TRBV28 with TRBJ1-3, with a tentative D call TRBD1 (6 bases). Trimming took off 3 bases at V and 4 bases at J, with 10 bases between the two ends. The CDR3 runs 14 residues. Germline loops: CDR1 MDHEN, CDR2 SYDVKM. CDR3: CASSLGGLGNTIYF. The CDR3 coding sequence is TGTGCCAGCAGTTTGGGGGGGCTAGGAAACACCATATATTTT.

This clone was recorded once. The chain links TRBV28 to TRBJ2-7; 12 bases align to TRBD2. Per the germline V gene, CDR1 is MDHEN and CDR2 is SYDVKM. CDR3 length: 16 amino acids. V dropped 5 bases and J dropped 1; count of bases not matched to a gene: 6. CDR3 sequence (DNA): TGTGCCAGCAGTCCGTGGACTAGCGGGATTTCCTACGAGCAGTACTTC. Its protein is CASSPWTSGISYEQYF.

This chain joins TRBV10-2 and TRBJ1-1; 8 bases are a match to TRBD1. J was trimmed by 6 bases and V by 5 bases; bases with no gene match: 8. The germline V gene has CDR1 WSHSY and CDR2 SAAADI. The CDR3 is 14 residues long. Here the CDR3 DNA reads TGCGCCAGCAGTAACGGACAGGGTTCGGCTGAAGCTTTCTTT. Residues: CASSNGQGSAEAFF.

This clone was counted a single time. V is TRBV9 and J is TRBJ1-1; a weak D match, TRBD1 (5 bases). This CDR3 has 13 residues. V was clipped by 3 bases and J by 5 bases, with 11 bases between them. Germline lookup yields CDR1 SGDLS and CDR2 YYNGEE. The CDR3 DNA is TGTGCCAGCAGCGAGACAGCCGGAACTGAAGCTTTCTTT. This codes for CASSETAGTEAFF.

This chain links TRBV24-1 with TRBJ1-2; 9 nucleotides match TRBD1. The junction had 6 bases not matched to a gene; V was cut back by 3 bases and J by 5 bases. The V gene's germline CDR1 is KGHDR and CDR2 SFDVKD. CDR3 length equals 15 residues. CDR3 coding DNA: TGTGCCACCAGTGATCGTGGACAGGGGTTGTATGGCTACACCTTC. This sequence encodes CATSDRGQGLYGYTF.

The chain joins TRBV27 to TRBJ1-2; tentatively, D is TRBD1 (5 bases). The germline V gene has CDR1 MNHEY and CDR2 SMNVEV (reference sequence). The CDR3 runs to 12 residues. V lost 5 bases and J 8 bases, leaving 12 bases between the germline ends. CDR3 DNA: TGTGCCAGCAGTCCTCGGGGGGGAGGCTACACCTTC. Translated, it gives CASSPRGGGYTF.

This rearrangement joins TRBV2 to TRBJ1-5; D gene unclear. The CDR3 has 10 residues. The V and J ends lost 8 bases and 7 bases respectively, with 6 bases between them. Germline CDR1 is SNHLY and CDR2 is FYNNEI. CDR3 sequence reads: CASGRQPQHF. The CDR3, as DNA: TGTGCCAGCGGGAGACAGCCCCAGCATTTT.

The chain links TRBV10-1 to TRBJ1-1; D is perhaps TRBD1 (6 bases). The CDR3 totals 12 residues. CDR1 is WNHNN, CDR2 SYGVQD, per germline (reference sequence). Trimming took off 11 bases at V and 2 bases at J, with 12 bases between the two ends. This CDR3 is CASRGANTEAFF. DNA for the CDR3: TGCGCCTCGAGGGGGGCTAACACTGAAGCTTTCTTT.

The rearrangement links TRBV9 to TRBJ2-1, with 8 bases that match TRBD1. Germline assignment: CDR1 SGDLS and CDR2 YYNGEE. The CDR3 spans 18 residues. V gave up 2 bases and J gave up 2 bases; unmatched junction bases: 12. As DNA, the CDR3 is TGTGCCAGCAGCGTCCCACAGGGGGAGACCAGTACCTACAATGAGCAGTTCTTC. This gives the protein CASSVPQGETSTYNEQFF.

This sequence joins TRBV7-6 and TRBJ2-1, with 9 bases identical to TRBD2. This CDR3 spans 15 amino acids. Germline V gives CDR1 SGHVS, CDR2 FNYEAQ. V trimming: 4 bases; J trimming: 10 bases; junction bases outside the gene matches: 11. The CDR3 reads CASSSGVSGGGEQFF. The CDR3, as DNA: TGTGCCAGCAGCTCAGGGGTTAGCGGGGGTGGGGAGCAGTTCTTC.

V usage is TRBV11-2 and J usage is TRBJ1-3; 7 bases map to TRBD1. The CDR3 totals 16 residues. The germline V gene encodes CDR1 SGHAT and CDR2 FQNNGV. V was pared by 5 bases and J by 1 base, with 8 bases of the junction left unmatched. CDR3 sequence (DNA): TGTGCCAGCAGCACACTACAGGGGAGGTCTGGAAACACCATATATTTT. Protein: CASSTLQGRSGNTIYF.

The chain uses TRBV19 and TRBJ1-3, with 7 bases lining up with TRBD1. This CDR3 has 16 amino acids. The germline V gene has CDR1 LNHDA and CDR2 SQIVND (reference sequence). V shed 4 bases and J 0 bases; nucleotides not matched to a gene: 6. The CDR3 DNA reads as TGTGCCAGTAGTACGCTGGACAGGTACTCTGGAAACACCATATATTTT. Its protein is CASSTLDRYSGNTIYF.